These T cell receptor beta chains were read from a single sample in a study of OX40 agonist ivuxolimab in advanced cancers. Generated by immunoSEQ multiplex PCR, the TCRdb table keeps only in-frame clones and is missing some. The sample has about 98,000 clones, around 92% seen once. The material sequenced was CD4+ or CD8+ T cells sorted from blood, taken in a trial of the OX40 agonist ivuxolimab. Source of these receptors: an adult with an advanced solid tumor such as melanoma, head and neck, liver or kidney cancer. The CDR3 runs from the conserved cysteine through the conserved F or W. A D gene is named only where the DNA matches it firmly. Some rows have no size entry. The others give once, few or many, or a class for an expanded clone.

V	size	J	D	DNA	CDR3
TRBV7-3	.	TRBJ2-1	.	TGTGCCAGCAGCTTAACGGGGCCTAACAATGAGCAGTTCTTC	CASSLTGPNNEQFF
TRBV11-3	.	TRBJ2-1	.	TGTGCCAGCAGCCGCGGGTCCTACAATGAGCAGTTCTTC	CASSRGSYNEQFF
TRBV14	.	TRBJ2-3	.	TGTGCCAGCAGCCGCGCAGATACGCAGTATTTT	CASSRADTQYF
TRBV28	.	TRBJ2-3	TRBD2	TGTGCCAGCAGTCGGACTAGCGCGATCACAGATACGCAGTATTTT	CASSRTSAITDTQYF
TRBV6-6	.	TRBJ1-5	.	TGTGCCAGCAGTTACTCTGGGGTAAGGGAGCCCCAGCATTTT	CASSYSGVREPQHF
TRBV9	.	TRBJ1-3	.	TGTGCCAGCAGCGTAGGAGACACCATATATTTT	CASSVGDTIYF
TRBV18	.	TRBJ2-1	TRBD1	TGTGCCAGCTCACCAGATGGACAGGGATCGTTCTTC	CASSPDGQGSFF
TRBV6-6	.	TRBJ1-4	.	TGTGCCAGCAGCCCCTTAAATGAAAAACTGTTTTTT	CASSPLNEKLFF
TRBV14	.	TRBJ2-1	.	TGTGCCAGCAGCCAAGGGGCAGTTTACAATGAGCAGTTCTTC	CASSQGAVYNEQFF
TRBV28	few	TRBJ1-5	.	TGTGCCACCATGGGGTATAGCAATCAGCCCCAGCATTTT	CATMGYSNQPQHF
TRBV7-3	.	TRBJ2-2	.	TGTGCCAGCAGCGCCAGGGCTACCGGGGAGCTGTTTTTT	CASSARATGELFF
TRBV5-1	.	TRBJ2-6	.	TGCGCCAGCAGCCCCTCGGGCTCTGGGGCCAACGTCCTGACTTTC	CASSPSGSGANVLTF
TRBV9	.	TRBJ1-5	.	TGTGCCAGCAGCGTAGCGGGGGGTCCCAATCAGCCCCAGCATTTT	CASSVAGGPNQPQHF
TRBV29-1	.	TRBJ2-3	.	TGCAGCGGGGGGGTGGGCACAGATACGCAGTATTTT	CSGGVGTDTQYF
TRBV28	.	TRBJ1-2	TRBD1	TGTGCCAGCAGTCTAAGGGACAGGCCCTCTTATGGCTACACCTTC	CASSLRDRPSYGYTF
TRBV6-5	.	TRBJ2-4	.	TGTGCCAGCAGTTACTCGTTCACGGGGGCCAAAAACATTCAGTACTTC	CASSYSFTGAKNIQYF
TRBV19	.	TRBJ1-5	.	TGTGCCAGTAGTCCCGCGGGAGGCCGAAATCAGCCCCAGCATTTT	CASSPAGGRNQPQHF
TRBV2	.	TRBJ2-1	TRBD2	TGTGCCAGCGAGGGACTAGCGGGAGATGAGCAGTTCTTC	CASEGLAGDEQFF
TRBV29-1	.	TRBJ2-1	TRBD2	TGCAGCGTTGAAGACGGGGGCCGGGGGGGCCTCAATGAGCAGTTCTTC	CSVEDGGRGGLNEQFF
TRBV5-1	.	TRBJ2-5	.	TGCGCCAGCAGCTTGGCGGCGGCGGGGAGGGAGACCCAGTACTTC	CASSLAAAGRETQYF
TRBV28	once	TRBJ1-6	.	TGTGCCAGCAGTCGCTCCAGGGCACGCACCTATAATTCACCCCTCCACTTT	CASSRSRARTYNSPLHF
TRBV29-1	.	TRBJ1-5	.	TGCAGCGTCGGTACAGGACGCAATCAGCCCCAGCATTTT	CSVGTGRNQPQHF
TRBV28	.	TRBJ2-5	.	TGTGCCAGCAGTTTTAACCAAGAGACCCAGTACTTC	CASSFNQETQYF
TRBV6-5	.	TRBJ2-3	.	TGTGCCAGCAGTTACTCGTCGGGAGCTTCCACAGATACGCAGTATTTT	CASSYSSGASTDTQYF
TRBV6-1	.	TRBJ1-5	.	TGTGCCAGCAGTGGGAAGGGGCAGTCGGGCAATCAGCCCCAGCATTTT	CASSGKGQSGNQPQHF
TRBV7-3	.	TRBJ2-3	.	TGTGCCAGCAGCTTAAACGGGGGAGGAGATACGCAGTATTTT	CASSLNGGGDTQYF
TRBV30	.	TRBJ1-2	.	TGTGCCTGGAGTGGATGGGGGTCTTCTAACTATGGCTACACCTTC	CAWSGWGSSNYGYTF
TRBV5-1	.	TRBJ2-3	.	TGCGCCAGCAGCTTGGCAGATACGCAGTATTTT	CASSLADTQYF
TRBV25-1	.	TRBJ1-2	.	TGTGCCAGCAGTGAATTCCCGACGGAAGGCTACACCTTC	CASSEFPTEGYTF
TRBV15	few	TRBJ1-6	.	TGTGCCACCAGCAGATACACGCCACCCCTCCACTTT	CATSRYTPPLHF
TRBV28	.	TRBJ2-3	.	TGTGCCAGCAGTTCGACAGATACGCAGTATTTT	CASSSTDTQYF
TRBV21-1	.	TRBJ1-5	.	TGTGCCAGCAGCAAGCCACAGGGACGCAATAGCAATCAGCCCCAGCATTTT	CASSKPQGRNSNQPQHF
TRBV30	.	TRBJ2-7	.	TGTGCCTGGAAAGGGACGTCGTACGAGCAGTACTTC	CAWKGTSYEQYF
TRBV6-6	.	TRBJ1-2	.	TGTGCCAGCAGTCCCATGTATGGCTACACCTTC	CASSPMYGYTF
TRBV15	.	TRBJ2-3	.	TGTGCCACCAGCAGAGGGCTAGCCGCCTTTAGCACAGATACGCAGTATTTT	CATSRGLAAFSTDTQYF
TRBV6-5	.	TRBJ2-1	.	TGTGCCAGCAGTTACGGCGGCGCGGGGACCAATGAGCAGTTCTTC	CASSYGGAGTNEQFF
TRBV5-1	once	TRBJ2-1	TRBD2	TGCGCCAGCAGCTCCTCAGCGGGATCGGTCAATGAGCAGTTCTTC	CASSSSAGSVNEQFF
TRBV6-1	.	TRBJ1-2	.	TGTGCCAGCAGTCCCTATCCCGGCGGCTACACCTTC	CASSPYPGGYTF
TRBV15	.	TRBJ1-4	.	TGTGCCACCAGCAGCGTAAGGGGGACTTCAACTAATGAAAAACTGTTTTTT	CATSSVRGTSTNEKLFF
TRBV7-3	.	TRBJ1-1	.	TGTGCCAGCAACTCGGGAGGGACATCAGCTGAAGCTTTCTTT	CASNSGGTSAEAFF
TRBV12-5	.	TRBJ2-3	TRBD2	TGTGCTAGTGGTTTGGTAAGGGGATTAGCGGGAAGAGGGGTTAGCACAGATACGCAGTATTTT	CASGLVRGLAGRGVSTDTQYF
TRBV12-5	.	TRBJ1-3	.	TGTGCTAGTGGTTTTGGTGGTTCTGGAAACACCATATATTTT	CASGFGGSGNTIYF
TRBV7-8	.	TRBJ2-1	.	TGTGCCAGCAGCTTAGCATGGGGGAATGAGCAGTTCTTC	CASSLAWGNEQFF
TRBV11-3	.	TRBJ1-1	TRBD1	TGTGCCAGCAGCTCCGACGGTGGGGCAGGGGGCACAACTGAAGCTTTCTTT	CASSSDGGAGGTTEAFF